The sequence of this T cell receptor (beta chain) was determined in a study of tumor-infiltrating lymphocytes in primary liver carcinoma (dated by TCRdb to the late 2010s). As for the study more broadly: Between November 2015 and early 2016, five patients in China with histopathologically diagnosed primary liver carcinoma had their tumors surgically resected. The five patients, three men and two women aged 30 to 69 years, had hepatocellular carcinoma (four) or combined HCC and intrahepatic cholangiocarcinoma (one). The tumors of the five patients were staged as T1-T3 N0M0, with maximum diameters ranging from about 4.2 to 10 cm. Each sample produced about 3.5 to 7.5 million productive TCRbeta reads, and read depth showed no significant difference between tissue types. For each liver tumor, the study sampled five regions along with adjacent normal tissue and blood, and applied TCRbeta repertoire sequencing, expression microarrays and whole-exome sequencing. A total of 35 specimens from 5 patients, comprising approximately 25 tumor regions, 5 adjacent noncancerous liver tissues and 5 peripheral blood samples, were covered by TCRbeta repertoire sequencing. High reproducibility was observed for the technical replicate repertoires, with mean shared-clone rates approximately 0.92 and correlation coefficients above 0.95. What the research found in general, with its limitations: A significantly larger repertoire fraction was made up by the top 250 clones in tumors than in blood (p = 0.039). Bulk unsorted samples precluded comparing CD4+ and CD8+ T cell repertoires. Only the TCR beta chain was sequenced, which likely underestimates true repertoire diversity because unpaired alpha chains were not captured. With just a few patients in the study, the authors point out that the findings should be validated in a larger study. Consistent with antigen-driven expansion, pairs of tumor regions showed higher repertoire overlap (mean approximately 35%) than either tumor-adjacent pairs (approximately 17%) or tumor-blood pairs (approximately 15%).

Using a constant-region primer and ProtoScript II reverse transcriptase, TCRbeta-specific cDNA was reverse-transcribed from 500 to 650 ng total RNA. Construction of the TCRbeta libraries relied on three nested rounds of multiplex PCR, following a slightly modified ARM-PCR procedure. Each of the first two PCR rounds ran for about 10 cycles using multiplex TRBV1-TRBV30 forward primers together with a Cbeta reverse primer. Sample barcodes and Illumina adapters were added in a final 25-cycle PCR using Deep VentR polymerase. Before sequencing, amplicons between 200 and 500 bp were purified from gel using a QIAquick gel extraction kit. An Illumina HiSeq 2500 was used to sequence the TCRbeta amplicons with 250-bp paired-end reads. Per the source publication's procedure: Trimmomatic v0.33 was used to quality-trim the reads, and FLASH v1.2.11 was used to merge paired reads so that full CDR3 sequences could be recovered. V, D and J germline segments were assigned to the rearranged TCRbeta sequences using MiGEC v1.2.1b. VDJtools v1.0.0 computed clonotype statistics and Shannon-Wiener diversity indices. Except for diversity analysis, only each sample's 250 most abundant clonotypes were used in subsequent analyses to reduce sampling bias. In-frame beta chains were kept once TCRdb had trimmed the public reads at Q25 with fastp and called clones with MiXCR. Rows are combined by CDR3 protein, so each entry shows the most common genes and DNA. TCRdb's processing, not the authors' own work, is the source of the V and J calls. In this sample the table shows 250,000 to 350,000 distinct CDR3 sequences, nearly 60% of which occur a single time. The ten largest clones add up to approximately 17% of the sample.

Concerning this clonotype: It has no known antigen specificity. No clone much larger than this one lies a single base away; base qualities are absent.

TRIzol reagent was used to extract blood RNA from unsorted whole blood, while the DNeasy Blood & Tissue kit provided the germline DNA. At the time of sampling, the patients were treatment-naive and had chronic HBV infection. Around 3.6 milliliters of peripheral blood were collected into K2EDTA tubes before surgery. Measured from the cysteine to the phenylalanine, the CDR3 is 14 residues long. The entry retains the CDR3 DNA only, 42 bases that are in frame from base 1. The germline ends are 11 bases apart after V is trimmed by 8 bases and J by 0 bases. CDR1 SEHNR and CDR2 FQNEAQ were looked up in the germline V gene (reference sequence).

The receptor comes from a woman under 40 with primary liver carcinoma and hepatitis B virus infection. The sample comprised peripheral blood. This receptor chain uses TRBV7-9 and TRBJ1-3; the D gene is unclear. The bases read TGTGCCAGCCGACGGACGAACTCTGGAAACACCATATATTTT. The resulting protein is CASRRTNSGNTIYF.